A single sample gave rise to the 30 T cell receptor beta chains below, sequenced in a study of cytomegalovirus exposure and HLA in healthy donors. Sequenced by immunoSEQ multiplex PCR; TCRdb stores in-frame clones only, minus some. Among some 110,000 clones listed, about 87% were seen once. The sequenced material came from PBMCs. These receptors all come from a man aged 18 to 30 in good health and CMV-seronegative.

This chain links TRBV5-1 with TRBJ2-7, with D tentatively TRBD2 (5 bases). Per the germline V gene, CDR1 is SGHRS and CDR2 is YFSETQ. V was pared by 4 bases and J by 6 bases, with 14 bases between. The length of the CDR3 is 13 residues. In DNA form, the CDR3 reads TGCGCCAGCAGCATCGGGGAGCGGTTCGAGCAGTACTTC. Its translation is CASSIGERFEQYF.

The chain uses TRBV29-1 and TRBJ1-2, with D possibly being TRBD1 (5 bases). Germline V lookup: CDR1 SQVTM, CDR2 ANQGSEA. The CDR3 runs to 14 residues. V shed 4 bases and J shed 2 bases, with 14 bases lying between them. CDR3 DNA: TGCAGCGTTGGCGGGGGTCAGGCCAACTATGGCTACACCTTC. Translated: CSVGGGQANYGYTF. The full variable domain, with the rest looked up from reference TRBV29-1 and TRBJ1-2, is SAVISQKPSRDICQRGTSLTIQCQVDSQVTMMFWYRQQPGQSLTLIATANQGSEATYESGFVIDKFPISRPNLTFSTLTVSNMSPEDSSIYLCSVGGGQANYGYTFGSGTRLTVV.

The count of this clone is one. The V call is TRBV28, the J call TRBJ2-7; D is perhaps TRBD1 (6 bases). Germline CDR1 is MDHEN and CDR2 is SYDVKM. V lost 5 bases and J 1 base, leaving 12 bases between the germline ends. This CDR3 is built from 14 residues. The DNA for the CDR3 is TGTGCCAGCAGTCCACCGACAGGTTCCTACGAGCAGTACTTC. Its protein is CASSPPTGSYEQYF.

This chain connects TRBV6-6 to TRBJ2-3; 8 positions match TRBD1. Germline CDR1 and CDR2: MNHNY and SVGAGI (reference sequence). V was clipped by 6 bases and J by 2 bases; unmatched bases: 7. This CDR3 spans 15 amino acids. As DNA, the CDR3 is TGTGCCAGCAGCCGAAGACAGGGGCTCACAGATACGCAGTATTTT. Protein product: CASSRRQGLTDTQYF.

J is TRBJ2-1 and V is TRBV6-5; the match to TRBD2 covers 10 bases. The CDR3 totals 15 residues. Germline V gene data show CDR1 as MNHEY and CDR2 as SVGAGI. The junction had 5 bases not matched to a gene; V was cut back by 6 bases and J by 3 bases. CDR3 in amino acids: CASRSGRDLYNEQFF. CDR3 sequence (DNA): TGTGCCAGCAGGAGCGGGAGGGATCTCTACAATGAGCAGTTCTTC.

The J gene is TRBJ2-1, the V gene TRBV2, with TRBD1 matching over 7 bases. CDR3 length: 13 residues. V trimming: 3 bases; J trimming: 8 bases; junction bases outside the gene matches: 4. The germline V gene has CDR1 SNHLY and CDR2 FYNNEI. The CDR3: CASSEYRGYEQFF. CDR3 bases: TGTGCCAGCAGTGAGTACAGGGGCTATGAGCAGTTCTTC.

This clone has only a few counts. The chain uses TRBV6-6 and TRBJ2-3; no clear D gene. The CDR3 runs 13 residues. The V gene's germline CDR1 is MNHNY and CDR2 SVGAGI (reference sequence). The V and J ends lost 6 bases and 1 base respectively, with 8 bases between them. The CDR3 DNA follows: TGTGCCAGCAGAGCGTGGGGCACAGATACGCAGTATTTT. Residues: CASRAWGTDTQYF.

This clone was seen a single time. The rearrangement links TRBV6-5 to TRBJ1-2; D gene ambiguous. Trimming stripped 2 bases from V and 2 bases from J, with 9 bases between. Germline CDR1 reads MNHEY; CDR2 reads SVGAGI. The CDR3 sequence is 14 residues long. CDR3 protein: CASSYGTSNYGYTF. The CDR3 coding sequence is TGTGCCAGCAGTTACGGCACGTCGAACTATGGCTACACCTTC.

V is TRBV29-1 and J is TRBJ2-7; 7 nucleotides line up with TRBD1. From germline, CDR1 is SQVTM and CDR2 ANQGSEA. There are 11 residues in the CDR3. V lost 4 bases to trimming and J lost 9 bases; unmatched junction nucleotides: 6. The CDR3 nucleotides read TGCAGCGTTGGGTGGGACAGCGGGCAGTACTTC. As protein: CSVGWDSGQYF.

The chain recombines TRBV4-2 with TRBJ2-3; 8 bases align to TRBD1. The junction had 7 bases not matched to a gene; V was cut back by 1 base and J by 4 bases. CDR3 length equals 16 residues. The germline V gene has CDR1 LGHNA and CDR2 YNFKEQ. The CDR3, as DNA: TGTGCCAGCAGCCAAGGACCGGGACAGGACGCAGATACGCAGTATTTT. It codes for CASSQGPGQDADTQYF.

This clone was detected only once. The chain joins TRBV28 to TRBJ2-7; D not resolved. This CDR3 comprises 14 residues. Trimming shortened V by 6 bases and J by 3 bases, and 15 bases separated the two germline ends. The germline V gene encodes CDR1 MDHEN and CDR2 SYDVKM. CDR3 region: CASRRGTPDYEQYF. The DNA of the CDR3 is TGTGCCAGCAGGCGAGGAACACCCGACTACGAGCAGTACTTC.

This clone was found once. This chain links TRBV7-9 with TRBJ2-7, with D maybe TRBD1 (6 bases). Trimming removed 5 bases at V and 1 base at J, with 12 bases between. Germline CDR1 is SEHNR and CDR2 is FQNEAQ (reference sequence). The CDR3 consists of 14 residues. CDR3 residues: CASSHLDSSYEQYF. The DNA for the CDR3 is TGTGCCAGCAGCCACCTGGACAGTTCCTACGAGCAGTACTTC.

V gene TRBV5-1 combines with J gene TRBJ1-4, with TRBD1 as a possible D gene (5 bases). The length of the CDR3 is 15 residues. Germline CDR1 and CDR2: SGHRS and YFSETQ. V shed 4 bases and J shed 7 bases, with 17 bases lying between them. CDR3 residues: CASSTGDVNLEKLFF. Written as DNA, the CDR3 is TGCGCCAGCAGCACGGGGGACGTCAACCTTGAAAAACTGTTTTTT.

This chain links TRBV9 with TRBJ1-4, with D possibly TRBD1 on 6 matching bases. V was pared by 0 bases and J by 6 bases, with 9 bases between. Germline-derived CDR1 and CDR2 are SGDLS and YYNGEE. This CDR3 is 14 amino acids long. Here the CDR3 reads CASSVVAGDEKLFF. The CDR3 coding sequence is TGTGCCAGCAGCGTAGTGGCAGGGGATGAAAAACTGTTTTTT.

This chain connects TRBV27 to TRBJ2-3; 9 bases are shared with TRBD2. CDR3 length equals 18 residues. V shed 10 bases, J shed 2 bases, and the junction held 19 bases outside the gene matches. The germline gives CDR1 MNHEY, CDR2 SMNVEV (reference sequence). For the CDR3, the DNA is TGTGCCACCCGAGTGATAGCGGGAGTCCCCGGATTCACAGATACGCAGTATTTT. Its protein is CATRVIAGVPGFTDTQYF.

CDR3 nucleotide sequence: TGTGCCAGCAGGCCGAGGATAGCCAAAAACATTCAGTACTTC. Its translation is CASRPRIAKNIQYF. This chain connects TRBV6-5 to TRBJ2-4; D call uncertain. The V end was cut by 6 bases, the J end by 0 bases, with 9 bases between. The CDR3 spans 14 residues. Germline V gene sequence: CDR1 MNHEY, CDR2 SVGAGI.

The chain employs TRBV5-4 and TRBJ1-2, with D possibly matching TRBD1 (5 bases). The CDR3 sequence is 15 residues long. Trimming took off 4 bases at V and 6 bases at J, with 19 bases between the two ends. Per germline, CDR1 SGHNT and CDR2 YYREEE (reference sequence). CDR3 residues: CASSGQTVWFDGYTF. The CDR3 region has the DNA TGTGCCAGCAGCGGCCAGACAGTGTGGTTTGATGGCTACACCTTC.

This clone was picked up a small number of times. The chain uses TRBV4-3 and TRBJ1-5; no definite D call. V lost 6 bases and J 3 bases, leaving 12 bases between the germline ends. CDR3 length equals 14 residues. Germline CDR1 is LGHNA and CDR2 is YSLEER. The CDR3 spells CASSPEWANQPQHF. As DNA, the CDR3 is TGCGCCAGCAGTCCCGAATGGGCCAATCAGCCCCAGCATTTT.

This clone was seen once. The genes are TRBV29-1 and TRBJ1-5; D remains unclear. The V end lost 4 bases, the J end lost 4 bases, and 8 bases lay between the germline ends. CDR3 length: 12 residues. The germline V gene has CDR1 SQVTM and CDR2 ANQGSEA. The CDR3 loop reads CSVGSVNQPQHF. The CDR3 DNA is TGCAGCGTTGGGTCAGTTAATCAGCCCCAGCATTTT.

CDR3 DNA sequence: TGTGCCAGCAGCGAATATTCCTACGGGGCCTACGAGCAGTACTTC. As protein: CASSEYSYGAYEQYF. The rearrangement joins TRBV5-4 to TRBJ2-7, with D possibly TRBD2 on 5 matching bases. V was cut by 4 bases and J by 2 bases, with 16 bases left in between. The germline CDR1 and CDR2 sequences are SGHNT and YYREEE (reference sequence). The CDR3 is 15 residues long.

CDR3 sequence: CASSLTGGSNQPQHF. In nucleotides, the CDR3 is TGTGCCAGCAGCCTCACAGGGGGTAGCAATCAGCCCCAGCATTTT. This chain links TRBV7-2 with TRBJ1-5; 8 bases match TRBD1. After removal of 5 bases from V and 0 bases from J, the junction contained 3 bases not matched to a gene. The CDR3 totals 15 residues. CDR1 is SGHTA and CDR2 is FQGNSA in the germline V gene. The full variable domain, with the rest looked up from reference TRBV7-2 and TRBJ1-5, is GAGVSQSPSNKVTEKGKDVELRCDPISGHTALYWYRQSLGQGLEFLIYFQGNSAPDKSGLPSDRFSAERTGGSVSTLTIQRTQQEDSAVYLCASSLTGGSNQPQHFGDGTRLSIL.

The chain carries TRBV28 and TRBJ2-3, with 10 bases lining up with TRBD1. The ends lost 2 bases at V and 1 base at J; junction bases unmatched: 3. Germline CDR1 MDHEN, CDR2 SYDVKM. The CDR3 has 16 residues. In nucleotides, the CDR3 is TGTGCCAGCAGTTTAGGACAGGGGGGAGGCACAGATACGCAGTATTTT. It is translated as CASSLGQGGGTDTQYF. Based on the CDR3 plus reference TRBV28 and TRBJ2-3, the full variable domain is DVKVTQSSRYLVKRTGEKVFLECVQDMDHENMFWYRQDPGLGLRLIYFSYDVKMKEKGDIPEGYSVSREKKERFSLILESASTNQTSMYLCASSLGQGGGTDTQYFGPGTRLTVL.

The chain combines TRBV27 with TRBJ2-1; 7 bases fit TRBD1. This CDR3 comprises 13 residues. Germline V gives CDR1 MNHEY, CDR2 SMNVEV (reference sequence). The V segment lost 4 bases and the J segment 6 bases; nucleotides outside the gene matches: 3. This chain's CDR3 is CASSWDSSNEQFF. The CDR3 DNA is TGTGCCAGCAGTTGGGACAGTAGCAATGAGCAGTTCTTC.

This clone was seen once. The chain carries TRBV6-5 and TRBJ1-5; TRBD1 matches 7 bases. After removal of 0 bases from V and 4 bases from J, the junction contained 0 bases not matched to a gene. Germline lookup yields CDR1 MNHEY and CDR2 SVGAGI. The CDR3 is 14 residues long. The CDR3 spells CASSYSTGNQPQHF. As DNA, the CDR3 is TGTGCCAGCAGTTACTCGACAGGGAATCAGCCCCAGCATTTT.

The chain couples TRBV7-9 to TRBJ1-1; possible D gene TRBD1, 6 bases. V dropped 5 bases and J dropped 0 bases, with 19 bases sitting between them. CDR1 SEHNR and CDR2 FQNEAQ come from the germline V gene (reference sequence). This CDR3 has 17 amino acids. The CDR3 here is CASSADPGQTMNTEAFF. In DNA form, the CDR3 reads TGTGCCAGCAGCGCAGACCCCGGACAGACGATGAACACTGAAGCTTTCTTT.

CDR3 nucleotide sequence: TGTGCCAGTAGTACATCTACGGGACAGGGTTTTCAGCCCCAGCATTTT. Translating it yields CASSTSTGQGFQPQHF. V is TRBV19 and J is TRBJ1-5; 9 bases agree with TRBD1. The CDR3 covers 16 residues. Germline V CDR1 and CDR2: LNHDA, SQIVND (reference sequence). With V trimmed by 4 bases and J by 6 bases, 10 bases remained unmatched.

This clone showed up just a few times. The chain combines TRBV6-5 with TRBJ1-2, with TRBD1 identical over 9 bases. The CDR3 has 16 amino acids. V shed 4 bases and J 8 bases; nucleotides not matched to a gene: 14. CDR1 MNHEY and CDR2 SVGAGI come from the germline V gene. The CDR3 coding sequence is TGTGCCAGCAGTTCCAATCCAGGACAGGGGTGGGGCGGCTACACCTTC. Translating it yields CASSSNPGQGWGGYTF.

The gene calls are TRBV7-6 and TRBJ2-1, with TRBD1 matching over 8 bases. The CDR3 loop spans 17 amino acids. Germline CDR1 is SGHVS and CDR2 is FNYEAQ. The junction had 10 bases not matched to a gene; V was cut back by 2 bases and J by 4 bases. This CDR3 reads CASSLTIGTGDYNEQFF. The CDR3 nucleotides read TGTGCCAGCAGCTTAACGATTGGGACAGGAGATTACAATGAGCAGTTCTTC. Full variable domain (missing parts from reference TRBV7-6 and TRBJ2-1): GAGVSQSPRYKVTKRGQDVALRCDPISGHVSLYWYRQALGQGPEFLTYFNYEAQQDKSGLPNDRFSAERPEGSISTLTIQRTEQRDSAMYRCASSLTIGTGDYNEQFFGPGTRLTVL.

This chain uses TRBV10-3 with TRBJ2-5, with 9 bases aligning to TRBD1. The CDR3 has 14 residues. J was trimmed by 4 bases and V by 6 bases; bases with no gene match: 6. CDR1 and CDR2 from the germline V gene are ENHRY and SYGVKD. Here the CDR3 DNA reads TGTGCCATCAGCGAACTGGGACAGGGAGAGACCCAGTACTTC. The encoded protein is CAISELGQGETQYF.

The chain recombines TRBV7-9 with TRBJ2-2; D gene ambiguous. Germline-derived CDR1 and CDR2 are SEHNR and FQNEAQ (reference sequence). V was pared by 2 bases and J by 5 bases, with 6 bases between. This CDR3 is built from 13 residues. This CDR3 reads CASSLWRTGELFF. In DNA form, the CDR3 reads TGTGCCAGCAGCTTATGGAGAACCGGGGAGCTGTTTTTT.